Listed here are 6 T cell receptor beta chains from one sample, sequenced in a study of identical twins. MiXCR, applied by TCRdb to the 5' RACE reads, yields one record per CDR3 protein. The sample lists roughly 350,000 distinct CDR3 sequences, roughly 9% occurring once. The sequencing sample was made of naive T cells sorted from blood. The source is a woman in her forties or fifties in good health.

This clonotype occurred many times. This sequence joins TRBV29-1 and TRBJ2-7; TRBD1 matches at 11 bases. This CDR3 comprises 15 residues. Trimming took 6 bases from V and 0 from J; bases not matched to a gene: 7. Germline assignment: CDR1 SQVTM and CDR2 ANQGSEA. Here the CDR3 DNA reads TGCAGCGTAGCCCCCGGGACAGGGGGCTCCTACGAGCAGTACTTC. This encodes CSVAPGTGGSYEQYF.

This clonotype has a handful of counts. The chain uses TRBV5-6 and TRBJ1-5; D gene ambiguous. V lost 0 bases, J lost 7 bases, and 8 bases lay in between. CDR1 and CDR2 from the germline V gene are SGHDT and YYEEEE. This CDR3 is 13 amino acids long. This CDR3 reads CASSLGPGQPQHF. The CDR3 nucleotides read TGTGCCAGCAGCTTGGGTCCGGGGCAGCCCCAGCATTTT.

Many counts were recorded for this clonotype. The CDR3 sequence is CSAFPVTSGRPDTQYF. The CDR3 nucleotides are TGCAGTGCTTTCCCCGTGACTAGCGGGAGGCCAGATACGCAGTATTTT. The chain carries TRBV20-1 and TRBJ2-3; 13 bases are a match to TRBD2. V was pared by 5 bases and J by 4 bases, with 9 bases of the junction left unmatched. Germline-derived CDR1 and CDR2 are DFQATT and SNEGSKA (reference sequence). The CDR3 length is 16 residues.

Only a few counts were recorded for this clonotype. The chain combines TRBV12-3 or TRBV12-4 with TRBJ2-6; D may be TRBD1 (5 bases). V shed 7 bases and J shed 12 bases, with 16 bases lying between them. The CDR3 sequence is 13 residues long. The CDR3 DNA reads TGTGCCAGCACCGCATTTTCTGGGGCCGTCCTGACTTTC. The encoded protein is CASTAFSGAVLTF.

This chain connects TRBV4-1 to TRBJ2-3; D uncertain. CDR1 is MGHRA and CDR2 is YSYEKL in the germline V gene. The CDR3 has 16 residues. The ends were cut back, 5 bases at V and 0 bases at J, with 15 bases in the middle. CDR3 nucleotides: TGCGCCAGCAGCGAAATAGGACGGAGAAGCACAGATACGCAGTATTTT. This sequence encodes CASSEIGRRSTDTQYF.

The chain uses TRBV7-9 and TRBJ1-5, with D maybe TRBD1 (5 bases). V lost 1 base, J lost 11 bases, and 12 bases lay in between. The CDR3 has 13 residues. Germline-derived CDR1 and CDR2 are SEHNR and FQNEAQ (reference sequence). CDR3 sequence (DNA): TGTGCCAGCAGCTTAGGAGGGGATGAGGCCCAGCATTTT. Its translation is CASSLGGDEAQHF.